These T cell receptor beta chains were read from a single sample in a study of blood T cell repertoires in COVID-19. Sequencing was performed with immunoSEQ multiplex PCR; in TCRdb, only in-frame clones are kept and a portion is missing. The repertoire includes 190,000 or so clones, around 85% of them detected once, and about 9.1% sits in the top ten. Input material: peripheral blood. These receptors were obtained from a woman of 80 years or more with acute or convalescent COVID-19. CDR3s include the opening cysteine and the closing phenylalanine or tryptophan. The order of the fields is clone size, V gene, D gene, J gene, CDR3 DNA, CDR3 protein. The D gene is left open where the match is weak. Clone size is shown for a subset of rows, as once, few, many or a class of expanded clone.

.	TRBV5-1	TRBD1	TRBJ2-5	TGCGCCAGCAGCCCTACAAACAGGGGCGAGACCCAGTACTTC	CASSPTNRGETQYF
.	TRBV5-1	.	TRBJ1-6	TGCGCCAGCAGCTTGGCCGGGATGCGTTCACCCCTCCACTTT	CASSLAGMRSPLHF
.	TRBV5-1	TRBD1	TRBJ2-1	TGCGCCAGCAGCTTTAGTGGGGACAGGGAGTTCTTC	CASSFSGDREFF
once	TRBV4-3	.	TRBJ1-1	TGCGCCAGCAGCCAAGATCGGGGGGGCTGGACTGAAGCTTTCTTT	CASSQDRGGWTEAFF
.	TRBV5-6	.	TRBJ1-1	TGTGCCAGCAGCTTAGGCGGGGGCGGCACTGAAGCTTTCTTT	CASSLGGGGTEAFF
.	TRBV11-2	TRBD1	TRBJ2-1	TGTGCCAGCAGCTCCCTACAGGGGAGCTCCTACAATGAGCAGTTCTTC	CASSSLQGSSYNEQFF
.	TRBV11-2	TRBD2	TRBJ2-2	TGTGCCAGCAGCTTAGATCGCACTAGCGGGAGGGCCCCGAACACCGGGGAGCTGTTTTTT	CASSLDRTSGRAPNTGELFF
.	TRBV19	.	TRBJ2-1	TGTGCCAGTAGTCACGGGGGTTACAATGAGCAGTTCTTC	CASSHGGYNEQFF
.	TRBV27	TRBD1	TRBJ1-1	TGTGCCAGCAGTTACGACAGGGGCGGCACTGAAGCTTTCTTT	CASSYDRGGTEAFF
.	TRBV5-4	TRBD1	TRBJ2-2	TGTGCCAGCAGCCGACAGGGACCGAACACCGGGGAGCTGTTTTTT	CASSRQGPNTGELFF
once	TRBV5-4	.	TRBJ2-7	TGTGCCAGCAGCCCCCGGCGAGGGAGCGACCCCTACGAGCAGTACTTC	CASSPRRGSDPYEQYF
.	TRBV5-4	.	TRBJ1-1	TGTGCCAGCAGCCTAACAGGGACCCTGGTCGAAGCTTTCTTT	CASSLTGTLVEAFF
.	TRBV7-9	.	TRBJ1-1	TGTGCCAGCAGCTTCCCCCCAGGCCGTGAAGCTTTCTTT	CASSFPPGREAFF
.	TRBV9	.	TRBJ2-1	TGTGCCAGCAGCGTAGACCCCCTTAGCGTCGAGAATGAGCAGTTCTTC	CASSVDPLSVENEQFF
.	TRBV4-1	TRBD2	TRBJ2-5	TGCGCCAGCAGCCGAGGACTAGCGGGAGCCGCAGAGGAGACCCAGTACTTC	CASSRGLAGAAEETQYF